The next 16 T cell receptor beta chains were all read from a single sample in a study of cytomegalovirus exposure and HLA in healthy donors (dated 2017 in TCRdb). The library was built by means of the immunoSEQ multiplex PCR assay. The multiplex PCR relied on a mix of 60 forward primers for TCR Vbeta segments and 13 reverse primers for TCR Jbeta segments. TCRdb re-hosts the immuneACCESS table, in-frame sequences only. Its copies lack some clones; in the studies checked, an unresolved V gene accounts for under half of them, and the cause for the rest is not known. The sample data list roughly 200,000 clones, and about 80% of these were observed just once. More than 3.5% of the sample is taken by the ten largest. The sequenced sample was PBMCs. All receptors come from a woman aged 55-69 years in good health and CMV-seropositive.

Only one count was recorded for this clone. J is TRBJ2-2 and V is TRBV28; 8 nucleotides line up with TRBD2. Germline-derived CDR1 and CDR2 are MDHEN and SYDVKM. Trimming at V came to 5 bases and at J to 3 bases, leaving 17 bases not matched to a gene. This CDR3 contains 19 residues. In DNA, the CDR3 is TGTGCCAGCAGTCCGGGACTAGTGACCTCTCTCCGCTACACCGGGGAGCTGTTTTTT. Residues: CASSPGLVTSLRYTGELFF.

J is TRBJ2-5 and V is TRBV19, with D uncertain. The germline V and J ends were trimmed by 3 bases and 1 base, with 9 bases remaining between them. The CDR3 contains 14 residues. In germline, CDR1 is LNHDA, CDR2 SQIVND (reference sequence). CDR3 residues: CASSISLLQETQYF. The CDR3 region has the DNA TGTGCCAGTAGTATCTCTCTCCTCCAAGAGACCCAGTACTTC.

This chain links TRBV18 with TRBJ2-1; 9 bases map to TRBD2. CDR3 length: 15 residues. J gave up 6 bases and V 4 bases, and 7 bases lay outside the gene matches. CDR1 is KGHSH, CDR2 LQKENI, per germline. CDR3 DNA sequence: TGTGCCAGCTCACACAATAGCGGGGGCGGCAATGAGCAGTTCTTC. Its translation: CASSHNSGGGNEQFF. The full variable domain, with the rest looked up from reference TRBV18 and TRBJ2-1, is NAGVMQNPRHLVRRRGQEARLRCSPMKGHSHVYWYRQLPEEGLKFMVYLQKENIIDESGMPKERFSAEFPKEGPSILRIQQVVRGDSAAYFCASSHNSGGGNEQFFGPGTRLTVL.

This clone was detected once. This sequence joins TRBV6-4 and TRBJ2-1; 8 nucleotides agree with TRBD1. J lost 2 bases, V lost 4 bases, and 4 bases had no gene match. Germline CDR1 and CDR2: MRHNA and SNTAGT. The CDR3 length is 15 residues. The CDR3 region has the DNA TGTGCCAGCAGTGTGCGACAGGGGACCTACAATGAGCAGTTCTTC. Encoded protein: CASSVRQGTYNEQFF.

The CDR3 nucleotides are TGCGCCAGCAGCCAAGGGCCGACTAGCGGGGGGGCGGGCTACGAGCAGTACTTC. Its protein product is CASSQGPTSGGAGYEQYF. The rearrangement joins TRBV4-1 to TRBJ2-7; 14 nucleotides align to TRBD2. The CDR3 totals 18 residues. V shed 1 base and J 3 bases; nucleotides not matched to a gene: 8. Germline CDR1 is MGHRA and CDR2 is YSYEKL.

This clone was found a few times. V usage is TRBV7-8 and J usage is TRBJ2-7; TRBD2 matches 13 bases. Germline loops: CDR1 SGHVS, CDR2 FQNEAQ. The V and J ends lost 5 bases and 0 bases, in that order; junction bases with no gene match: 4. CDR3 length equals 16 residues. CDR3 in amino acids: CASSRGLAGDSYEQYF. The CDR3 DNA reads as TGTGCCAGCAGCCGAGGACTAGCGGGGGACTCCTACGAGCAGTACTTC.

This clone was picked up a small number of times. CDR3 nucleotides: TGTGCCAGCAGTGAGACAGGGGGCTACAACGGGGGCTACACCTTC. It is translated as CASSETGGYNGGYTF. The genes are TRBV28 and TRBJ1-2, with 10 bases aligning to TRBD1. V lost 5 bases to trimming and J lost 8 bases; unmatched junction nucleotides: 11. This CDR3 region has 15 residues. Germline CDR1 reads MDHEN; CDR2 reads SYDVKM.

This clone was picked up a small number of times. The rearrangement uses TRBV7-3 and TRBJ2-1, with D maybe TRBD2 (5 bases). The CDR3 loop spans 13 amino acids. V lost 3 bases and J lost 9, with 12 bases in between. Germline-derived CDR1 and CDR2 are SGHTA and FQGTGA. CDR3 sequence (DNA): TGTGCCAGCAGCTTGAGGGCGGATGCTGAGCAGTTCTTC. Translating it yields CASSLRADAEQFF.

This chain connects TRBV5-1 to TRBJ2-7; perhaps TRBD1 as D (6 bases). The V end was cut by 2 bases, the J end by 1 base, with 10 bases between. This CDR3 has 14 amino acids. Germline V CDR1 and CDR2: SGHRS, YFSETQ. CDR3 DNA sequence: TGCGCCAGCAGCTTCGGGACACCATCCTACGAGCAGTACTTC. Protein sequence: CASSFGTPSYEQYF. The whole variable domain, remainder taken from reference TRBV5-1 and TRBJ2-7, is KAGVTQTPRYLIKTRGQQVTLSCSPISGHRSVSWYQQTPGQGLQFLFEYFSETQRNKGNFPGRFSGRQFSNSRSEMNVSTLELGDSALYLCASSFGTPSYEQYFGPGTRLTVT.

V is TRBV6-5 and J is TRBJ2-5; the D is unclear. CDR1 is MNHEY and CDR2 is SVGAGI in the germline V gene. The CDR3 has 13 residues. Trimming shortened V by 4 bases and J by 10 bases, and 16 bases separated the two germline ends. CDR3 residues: CASSLEQKRIQYF. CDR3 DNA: TGTGCCAGCAGTTTAGAACAGAAGAGAATCCAGTACTTC.

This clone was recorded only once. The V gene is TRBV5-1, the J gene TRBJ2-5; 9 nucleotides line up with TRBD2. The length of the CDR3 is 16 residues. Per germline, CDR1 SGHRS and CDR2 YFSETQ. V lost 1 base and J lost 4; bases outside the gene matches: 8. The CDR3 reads CASSLLAGGHPETQYF. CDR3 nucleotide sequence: TGCGCCAGCAGCTTGTTGGCGGGGGGGCACCCAGAGACCCAGTACTTC.

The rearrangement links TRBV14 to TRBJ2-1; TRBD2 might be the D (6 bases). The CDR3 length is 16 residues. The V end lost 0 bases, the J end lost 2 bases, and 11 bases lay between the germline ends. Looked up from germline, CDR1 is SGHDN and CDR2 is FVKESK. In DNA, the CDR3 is TGTGCCAGCAGCCAAGAAAAAGCGGGTGCCTACAATGAGCAGTTCTTC. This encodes CASSQEKAGAYNEQFF.

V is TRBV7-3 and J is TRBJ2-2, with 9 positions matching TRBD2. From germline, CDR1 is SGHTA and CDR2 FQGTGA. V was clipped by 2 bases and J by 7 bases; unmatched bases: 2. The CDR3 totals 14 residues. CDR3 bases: TGTGCCAGCAGCTTAGCTAGCGGGAACGGGGAGCTGTTTTTT. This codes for CASSLASGNGELFF.

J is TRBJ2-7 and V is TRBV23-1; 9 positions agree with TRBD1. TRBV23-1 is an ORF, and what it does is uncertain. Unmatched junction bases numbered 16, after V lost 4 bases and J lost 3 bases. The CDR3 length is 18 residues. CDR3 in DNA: TGCGCCAGCAGTCCACCGGGACAGGGTTCGTCTATCTTCTACGAGCAGTACTTC. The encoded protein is CASSPPGQGSSIFYEQYF.

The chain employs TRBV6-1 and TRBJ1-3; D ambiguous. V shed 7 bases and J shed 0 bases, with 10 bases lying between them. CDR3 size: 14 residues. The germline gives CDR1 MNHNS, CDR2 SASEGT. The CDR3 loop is CASNPGHSGNTIYF. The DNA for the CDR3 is TGTGCCAGCAACCCGGGTCACTCTGGAAACACCATATATTTT.

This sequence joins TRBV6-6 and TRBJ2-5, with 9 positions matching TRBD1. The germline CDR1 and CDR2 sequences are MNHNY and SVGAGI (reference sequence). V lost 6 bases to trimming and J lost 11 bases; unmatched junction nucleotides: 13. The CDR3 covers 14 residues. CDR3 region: CASSLDRGAREQYF. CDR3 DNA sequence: TGTGCCAGCAGCCTAGACAGGGGGGCGAGGGAGCAGTACTTC.